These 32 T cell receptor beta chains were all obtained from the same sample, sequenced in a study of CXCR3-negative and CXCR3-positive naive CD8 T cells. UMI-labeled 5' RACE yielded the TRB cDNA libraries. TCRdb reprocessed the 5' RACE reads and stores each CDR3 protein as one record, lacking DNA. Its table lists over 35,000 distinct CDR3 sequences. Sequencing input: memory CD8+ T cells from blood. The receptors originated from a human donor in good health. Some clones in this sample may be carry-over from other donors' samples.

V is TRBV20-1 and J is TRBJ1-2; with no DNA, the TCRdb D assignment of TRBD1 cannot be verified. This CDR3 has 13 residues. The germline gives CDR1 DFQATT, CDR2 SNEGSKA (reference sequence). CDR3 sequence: CSARGQGSYGYTF.

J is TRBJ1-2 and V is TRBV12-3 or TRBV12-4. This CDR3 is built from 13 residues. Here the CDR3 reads CASSFGRDYGYTF.

The CDR3 reads CASRPTEARTGGLGEQYF. The rearrangement joins TRBV4-2 to TRBJ2-7; as DNA is missing, the TRBD1 call by TCRdb cannot be tested. Germline V lookup: CDR1 LGHNA, CDR2 YNFKEQ. The CDR3 covers 18 residues.

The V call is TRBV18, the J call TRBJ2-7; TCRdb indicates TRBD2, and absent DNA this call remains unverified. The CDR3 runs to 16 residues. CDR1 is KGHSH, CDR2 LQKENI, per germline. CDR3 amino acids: CASSPFQREGDYEQYF.

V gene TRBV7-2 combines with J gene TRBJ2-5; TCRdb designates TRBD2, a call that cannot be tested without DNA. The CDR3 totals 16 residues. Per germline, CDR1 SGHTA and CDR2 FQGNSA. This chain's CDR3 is CASSLFVLASAETQYF. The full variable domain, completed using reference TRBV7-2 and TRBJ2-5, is GAGVSQSPSNKVTEKGKDVELRCDPISGHTALYWYRQSLGQGLEFLIYFQGNSAPDKSGLPSDRFSAERTGGSVSTLTIQRTQQEDSAVYLCASSLFVLASAETQYFGPGTRLLVL.

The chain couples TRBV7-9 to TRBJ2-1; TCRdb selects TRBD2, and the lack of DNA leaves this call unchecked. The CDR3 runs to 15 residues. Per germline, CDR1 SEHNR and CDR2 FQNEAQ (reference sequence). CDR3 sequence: CASSTTSGGYNEQFF.

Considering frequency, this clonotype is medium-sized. The CDR3 here is CASSFRDNTEAFF. This chain links TRBV6-2 or TRBV6-3 with TRBJ1-1; TCRdb lists TRBD1, though no DNA is available to test this call. The CDR3 is made up of 13 amino acids. Germline V gene lookup returns CDR1 MNHEY and CDR2 SVGEGT.

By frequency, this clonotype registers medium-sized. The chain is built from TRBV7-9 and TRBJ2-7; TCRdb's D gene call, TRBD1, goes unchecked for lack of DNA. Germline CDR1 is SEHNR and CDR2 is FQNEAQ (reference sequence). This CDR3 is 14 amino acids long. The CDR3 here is CASSLDPQGDEQYF.

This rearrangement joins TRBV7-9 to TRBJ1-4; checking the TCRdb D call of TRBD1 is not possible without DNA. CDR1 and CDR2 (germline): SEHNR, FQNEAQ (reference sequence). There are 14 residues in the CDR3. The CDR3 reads CASSRVQGGEKLFF.

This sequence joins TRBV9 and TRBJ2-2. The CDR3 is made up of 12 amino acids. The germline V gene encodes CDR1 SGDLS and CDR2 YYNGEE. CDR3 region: CASSDGVGELFF.

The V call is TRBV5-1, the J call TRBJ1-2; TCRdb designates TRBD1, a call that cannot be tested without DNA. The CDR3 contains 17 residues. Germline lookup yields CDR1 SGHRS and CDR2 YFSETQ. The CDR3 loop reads CASSGIMDSTPSIGYTF. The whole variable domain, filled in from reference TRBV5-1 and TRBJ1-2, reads KAGVTQTPRYLIKTRGQQVTLSCSPISGHRSVSWYQQTPGQGLQFLFEYFSETQRNKGNFPGRFSGRQFSNSRSEMNVSTLELGDSALYLCASSGIMDSTPSIGYTFGSGTRLTVV.

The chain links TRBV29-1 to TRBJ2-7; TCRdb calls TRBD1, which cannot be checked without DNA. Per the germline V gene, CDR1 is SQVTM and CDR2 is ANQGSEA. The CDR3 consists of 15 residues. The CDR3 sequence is CSVMGGTEDFYEQYF.

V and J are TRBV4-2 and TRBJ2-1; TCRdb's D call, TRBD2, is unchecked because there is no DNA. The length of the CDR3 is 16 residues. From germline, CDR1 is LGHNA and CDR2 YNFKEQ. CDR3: CASSPDSSGGYNEQFF.

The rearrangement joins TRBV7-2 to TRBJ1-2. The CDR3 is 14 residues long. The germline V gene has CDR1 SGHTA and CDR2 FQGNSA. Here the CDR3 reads CASSLYLGNYGYTF.

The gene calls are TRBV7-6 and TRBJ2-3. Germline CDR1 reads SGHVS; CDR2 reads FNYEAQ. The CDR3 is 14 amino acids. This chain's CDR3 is CASSLERSTDTQYF.

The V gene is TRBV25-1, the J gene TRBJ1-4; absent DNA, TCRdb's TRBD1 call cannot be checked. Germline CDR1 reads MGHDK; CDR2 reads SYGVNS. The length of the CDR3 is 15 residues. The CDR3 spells CASSKTTGVGEKLFF. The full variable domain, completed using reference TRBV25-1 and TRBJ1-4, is EADIYQTPRYLVIGTGKKITLECSQTMGHDKMYWYQQDPGMELHLIHYSYGVNSTEKGDLSSESTVSRIRTEHFPLTLESARPSHTSQYLCASSKTTGVGEKLFFGSGTQLSVL.

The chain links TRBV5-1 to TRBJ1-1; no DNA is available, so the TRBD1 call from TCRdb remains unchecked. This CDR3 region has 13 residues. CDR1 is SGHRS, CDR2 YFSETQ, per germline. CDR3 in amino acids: CASSAGRSTEAFF.

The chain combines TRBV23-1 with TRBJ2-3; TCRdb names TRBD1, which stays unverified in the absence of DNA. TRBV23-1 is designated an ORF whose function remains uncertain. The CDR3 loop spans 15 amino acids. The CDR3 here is CASSHSGQGTDTQYF.

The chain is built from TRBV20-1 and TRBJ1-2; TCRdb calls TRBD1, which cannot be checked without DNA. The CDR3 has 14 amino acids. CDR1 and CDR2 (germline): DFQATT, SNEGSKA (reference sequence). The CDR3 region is CSARSGGADYGYTF.

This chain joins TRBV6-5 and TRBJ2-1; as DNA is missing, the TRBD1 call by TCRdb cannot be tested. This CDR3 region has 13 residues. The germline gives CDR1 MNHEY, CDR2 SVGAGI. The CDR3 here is CASTPGPYNEQFF.

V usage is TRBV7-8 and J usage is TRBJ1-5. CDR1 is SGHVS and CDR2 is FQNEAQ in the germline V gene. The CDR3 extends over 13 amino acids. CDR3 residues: CASSLVTSQPQHF.

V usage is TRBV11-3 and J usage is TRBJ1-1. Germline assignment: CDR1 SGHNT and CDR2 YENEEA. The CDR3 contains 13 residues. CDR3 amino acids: CASSSRLNTEAFF.

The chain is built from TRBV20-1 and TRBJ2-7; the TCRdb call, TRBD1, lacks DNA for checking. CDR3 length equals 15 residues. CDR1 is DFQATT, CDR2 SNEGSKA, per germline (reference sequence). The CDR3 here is CSAREGQGISYEQYF.

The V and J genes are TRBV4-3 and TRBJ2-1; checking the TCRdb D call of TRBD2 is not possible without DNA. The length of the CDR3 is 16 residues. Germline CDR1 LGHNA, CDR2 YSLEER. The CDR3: CASSQTSGGYYNEEFF.

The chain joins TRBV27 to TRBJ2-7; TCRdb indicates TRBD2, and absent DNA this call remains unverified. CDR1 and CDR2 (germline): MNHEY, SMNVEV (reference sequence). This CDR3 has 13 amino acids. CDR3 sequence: CASTAGGTYEQYF.

The chain's CDR3 is CASSSLPGSGRTDTQYF. The rearrangement links TRBV28 to TRBJ2-3; TCRdb proposes TRBD2, but this gene call is untestable without DNA. Looked up from germline, CDR1 is MDHEN and CDR2 is SYDVKM. The CDR3 is made up of 17 amino acids.

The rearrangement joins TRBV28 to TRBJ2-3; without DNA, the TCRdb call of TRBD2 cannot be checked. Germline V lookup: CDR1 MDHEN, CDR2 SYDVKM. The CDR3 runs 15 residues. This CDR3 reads CASSLGASGGDTQYF.

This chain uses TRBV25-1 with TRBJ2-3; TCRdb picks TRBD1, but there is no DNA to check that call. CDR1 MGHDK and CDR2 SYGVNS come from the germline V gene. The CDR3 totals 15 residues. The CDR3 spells CASSELAGGADTQYF.

CDR3 amino acids: CASSLEPNTEAFF. The chain links TRBV7-2 to TRBJ1-1. CDR3 length: 13 residues. Germline V gene data show CDR1 as SGHTA and CDR2 as FQGNSA.

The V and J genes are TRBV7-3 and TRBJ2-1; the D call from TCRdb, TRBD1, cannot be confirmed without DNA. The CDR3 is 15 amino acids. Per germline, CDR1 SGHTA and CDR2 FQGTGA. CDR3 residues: CASSRGTGGYNEQFF.

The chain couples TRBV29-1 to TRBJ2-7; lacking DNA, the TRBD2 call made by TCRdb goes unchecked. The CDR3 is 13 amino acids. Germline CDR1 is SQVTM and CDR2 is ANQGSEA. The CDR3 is CSVKGGSTYEQYF.

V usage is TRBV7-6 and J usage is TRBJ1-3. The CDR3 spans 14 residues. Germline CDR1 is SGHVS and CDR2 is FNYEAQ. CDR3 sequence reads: CASSLAHSGNTIYF.